The present entry profiles one T cell receptor beta chain with its context. These data originate in a study of blood T cell repertoires in COVID-19. The wider study: The United States, Italy and Spain supplied acute and convalescent COVID-19 samples. Sample material is recorded as cDNA or gDNA derived from T cells, B-cell-depleted T cells, or PBMCs.

V lost 4 bases, J lost 0 bases, and 6 bases stayed unmatched. The CDR3 runs to 16 residues. Germline CDR1 and CDR2: SGHKS and YYEKEE (reference sequence). Original methodology: Quantification of nucleated cells was approximated via reference gene primer amplification. TCRdb's copy holds only in-frame clones and misses some; the assay was immunoSEQ multiplex PCR. V and J calls and clone size are those listed in that table; D and trimming were worked out from the DNA. The table has around 160,000 clones, around 81% seen once; the top ten hold roughly 8.8%. The sequenced material came from peripheral blood. V gene TRBV5-5 combines with J gene TRBJ2-3; 9 bases are a match to TRBD2. The sequence was collected from a human donor with acute or convalescent COVID-19. The donor label of this sample is uncertain. The CDR3 sequence is CASSGIAGASTDTQYF. In nucleotides, the CDR3 is TGTGCCAGCAGCGGCATAGCGGGGGCCAGCACAGATACGCAGTATTTT.